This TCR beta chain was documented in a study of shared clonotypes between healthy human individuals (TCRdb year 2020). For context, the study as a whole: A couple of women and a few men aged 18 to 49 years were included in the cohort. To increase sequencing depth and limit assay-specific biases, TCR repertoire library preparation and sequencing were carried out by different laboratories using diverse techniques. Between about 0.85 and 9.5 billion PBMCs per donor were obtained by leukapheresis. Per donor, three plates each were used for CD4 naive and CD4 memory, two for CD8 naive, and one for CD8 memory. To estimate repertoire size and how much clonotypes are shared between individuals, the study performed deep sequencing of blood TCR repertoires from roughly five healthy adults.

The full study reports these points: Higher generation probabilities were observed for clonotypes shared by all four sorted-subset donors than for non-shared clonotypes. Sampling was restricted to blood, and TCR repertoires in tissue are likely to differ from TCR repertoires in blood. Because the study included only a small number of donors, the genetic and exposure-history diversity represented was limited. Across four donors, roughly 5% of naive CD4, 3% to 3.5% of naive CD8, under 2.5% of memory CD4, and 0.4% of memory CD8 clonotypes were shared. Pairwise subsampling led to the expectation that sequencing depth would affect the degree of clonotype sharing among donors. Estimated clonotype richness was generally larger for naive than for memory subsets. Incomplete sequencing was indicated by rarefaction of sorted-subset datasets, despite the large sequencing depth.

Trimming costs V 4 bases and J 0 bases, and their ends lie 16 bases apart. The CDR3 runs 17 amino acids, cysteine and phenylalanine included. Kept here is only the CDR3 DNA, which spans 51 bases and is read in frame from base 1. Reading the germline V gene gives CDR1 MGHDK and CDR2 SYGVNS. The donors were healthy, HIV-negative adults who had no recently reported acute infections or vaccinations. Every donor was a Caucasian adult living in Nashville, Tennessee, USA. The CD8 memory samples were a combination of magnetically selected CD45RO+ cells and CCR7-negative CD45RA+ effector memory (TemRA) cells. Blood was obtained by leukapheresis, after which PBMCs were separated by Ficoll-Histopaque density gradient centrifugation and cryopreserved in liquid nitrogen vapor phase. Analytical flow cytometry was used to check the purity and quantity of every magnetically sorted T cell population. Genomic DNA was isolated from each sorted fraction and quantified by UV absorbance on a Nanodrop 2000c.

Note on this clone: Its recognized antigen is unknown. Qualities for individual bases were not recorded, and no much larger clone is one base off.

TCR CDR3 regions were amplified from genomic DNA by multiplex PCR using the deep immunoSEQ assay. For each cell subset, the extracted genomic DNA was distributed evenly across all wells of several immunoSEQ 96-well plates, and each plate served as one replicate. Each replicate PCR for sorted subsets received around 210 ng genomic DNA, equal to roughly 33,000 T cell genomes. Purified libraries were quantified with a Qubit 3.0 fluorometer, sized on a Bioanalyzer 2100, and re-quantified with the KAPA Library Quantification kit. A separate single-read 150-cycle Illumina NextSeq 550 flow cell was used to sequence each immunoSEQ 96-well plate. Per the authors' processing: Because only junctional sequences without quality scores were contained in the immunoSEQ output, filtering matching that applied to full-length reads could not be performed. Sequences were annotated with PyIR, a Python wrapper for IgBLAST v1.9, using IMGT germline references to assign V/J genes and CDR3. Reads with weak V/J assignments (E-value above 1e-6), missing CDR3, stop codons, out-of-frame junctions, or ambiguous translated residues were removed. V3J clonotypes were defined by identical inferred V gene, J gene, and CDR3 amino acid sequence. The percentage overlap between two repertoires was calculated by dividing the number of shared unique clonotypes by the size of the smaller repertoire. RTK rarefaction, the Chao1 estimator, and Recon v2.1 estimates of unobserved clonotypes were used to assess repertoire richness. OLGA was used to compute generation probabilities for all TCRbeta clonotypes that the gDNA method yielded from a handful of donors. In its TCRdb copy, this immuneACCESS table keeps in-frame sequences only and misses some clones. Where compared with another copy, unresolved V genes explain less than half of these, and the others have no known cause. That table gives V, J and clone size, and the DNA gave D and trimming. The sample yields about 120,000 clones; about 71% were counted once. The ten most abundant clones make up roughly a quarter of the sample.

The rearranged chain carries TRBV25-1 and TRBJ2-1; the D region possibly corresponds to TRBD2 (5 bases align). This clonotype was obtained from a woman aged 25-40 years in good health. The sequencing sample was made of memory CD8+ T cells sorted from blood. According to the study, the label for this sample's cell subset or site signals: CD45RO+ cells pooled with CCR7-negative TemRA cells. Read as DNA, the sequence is TGTGCCAGCAGTGCGGACCCCCAGCGGAGCTCCTACAATGAGCAGTTCTTC. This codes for CASSADPQRSSYNEQFF.